What follows are 11 T cell receptor beta chains derived from one specimen sequenced in a study of long-term antiretroviral therapy in people with HIV. Researchers ran immunoSEQ v3.0 at survey level. Profiling relied on immunoSEQ multiplex PCR, and the TCRdb table lists in-frame clones only, not all of them. The sample comprises around 30,000 clones, less than 85% of which are singletons, and 8% to 10% rests with the top ten. Material: unsorted PBMCs, obtained 2.3 years after starting antiretroviral therapy. These receptors were obtained from a man aged 40-49 years with HIV.

The chain links TRBV7-9 to TRBJ2-3, with D perhaps TRBD2 (6 bases). This CDR3 is built from 16 residues. V shed 4 bases and J shed 0 bases, with 14 bases lying between them. Germline V CDR1 and CDR2: SEHNR, FQNEAQ (reference sequence). DNA of the CDR3: TGTGCCAGCAGCTCCTCGCGGGGCGGAAGCACAGATACGCAGTATTTT. This translates into CASSSSRGGSTDTQYF.

The chain uses TRBV7-9 and TRBJ1-3, with a tentative D call TRBD1 (5 bases). This CDR3 has 17 amino acids. Trimming took 5 bases from V and 0 from J, leaving 17 bases between them. In germline, CDR1 is SEHNR, CDR2 FQNEAQ (reference sequence). In DNA, the CDR3 is TGTGCCAGCAGCCGACTTAGGGGCAGGAGCTCTGGAAACACCATATATTTT. It is translated as CASSRLRGRSSGNTIYF.

CDR3 loop: CASSSNGGGSYNEQFF. CDR3 DNA sequence: TGTGCCAGCAGTTCGAACGGGGGGGGGTCCTACAATGAGCAGTTCTTC. The chain couples TRBV6-4 to TRBJ2-1; TRBD2 agrees at 8 bases. V dropped 5 bases and J dropped 1; count of bases not matched to a gene: 7. The length of the CDR3 is 16 residues. From germline, CDR1 is MRHNA and CDR2 SNTAGT.

The rearrangement joins TRBV29-1 to TRBJ2-1; D is uncertain. Trimming removed 0 bases from V and 2 bases from J, with 17 bases in between. Looked up from germline, CDR1 is SQVTM and CDR2 is ANQGSEA. The CDR3 spans 17 residues. In DNA, the CDR3 is TGCAGCGTTGAAGATCTAAGGCCCAGCGTTCCCTACAATGAGCAGTTCTTC. It encodes CSVEDLRPSVPYNEQFF.

In this sample, this clone turned up a few times. The chain recombines TRBV18 with TRBJ1-2, with a possible D match to TRBD1 (5 bases). Trimming pared 3 bases from V and 4 bases from J, leaving 30 bases between. The germline V gene encodes CDR1 KGHSH and CDR2 LQKENI. The CDR3 sequence is 20 residues long. This chain's CDR3 is CASSPAGIQPANGQGYGYTF. The CDR3 nucleotides are TGTGCCAGCTCACCGGCTGGGATACAGCCTGCTAATGGTCAGGGCTATGGCTACACCTTC.

This chain joins TRBV10-3 and TRBJ1-1; TRBD1 agrees at 7 bases. CDR3 length: 15 residues. The junction had 9 bases not matched to a gene; V was cut back by 5 bases and J by 3 bases. In germline, CDR1 is ENHRY, CDR2 SYGVKD. The CDR3 reads CAISQGRGGDTEAFF. For the CDR3, the DNA is TGTGCCATCAGTCAAGGCAGGGGGGGAGACACTGAAGCTTTCTTT.

The V and J genes are TRBV7-8 and TRBJ2-7, with 7 bases fitting TRBD1. The J segment lost 2 bases and the V segment lost 5 bases, leaving 6 bases of the junction unmatched. The CDR3 covers 14 residues. The germline CDR1 and CDR2 sequences are SGHVS and FQNEAQ. CDR3 sequence: CASSTNTGAYEQYF. The CDR3 DNA reads TGTGCCAGCAGCACTAATACAGGGGCCTACGAGCAGTACTTC.

This clone was found a few times. The V and J genes are TRBV19 and TRBJ2-2; D possibly corresponds to TRBD2 (5 bases). Trimming left V 5 bases short and J 3 bases short, with 7 bases between. The CDR3 contains 13 residues. Germline lookup yields CDR1 LNHDA and CDR2 SQIVND (reference sequence). CDR3 sequence (DNA): TGTGCCAGTAGTGAGGGATACACCGGGGAGCTGTTTTTT. Residues: CASSEGYTGELFF. Complete variable domain (other parts from reference TRBV19 and TRBJ2-2): DGGITQSPKYLFRKEGQNVTLSCEQNLNHDAMYWYRQDPGQGLRLIYYSQIVNDFQKGDIAEGYSVSREKKESFPLTVTSAQKNPTAFYLCASSEGYTGELFFGEGSRLTVL.

The chain carries TRBV11-3 and TRBJ2-7; D remains ambiguous. The CDR3 runs 12 residues. The V gene's germline CDR1 is SGHNT and CDR2 YENEEA. V was trimmed by 2 bases and J by 5 bases, leaving 7 bases between them. The CDR3 here is CASSLSPHEQYF. The CDR3 nucleotides read TGTGCCAGCAGCTTATCACCCCACGAGCAGTACTTC. The whole variable domain, remainder taken from reference TRBV11-3 and TRBJ2-7, is EAGVVQSPRYKIIEKKQPVAFWCNPISGHNTLYWYLQNLGQGPELLIRYENEEAVDDSQLPKDRFSAERLKGVDSTLKIQPAELGDSAVYLCASSLSPHEQYFGPGTRLTVT.

The genes are TRBV6-5 and TRBJ1-5; TRBD1 aligns across 7 bases. The germline V gene has CDR1 MNHEY and CDR2 SVGAGI. V was pared by 5 bases and J by 5 bases, with 3 bases of the junction left unmatched. The CDR3 length is 13 residues. CDR3 DNA sequence: TGTGCCAGCAGTCGGGACAGATATCAGCCCCAGCATTTT. Translating it yields CASSRDRYQPQHF.

The rearrangement uses TRBV30 and TRBJ1-5, with D maybe TRBD1 (5 bases). CDR3 length: 14 residues. Trimming cost V 5 bases and J 9 bases, with 20 bases left between them. Germline V gene lookup returns CDR1 GTSNPN and CDR2 SVGIG (reference sequence). The CDR3 DNA sequence: TGTGCCTGGGCAACCGGGGCCGGGAGCTCGCCCCAGCATTTT. Amino acid sequence: CAWATGAGSSPQHF.